The 12 T cell receptor beta chains presented below share a single source sample, sequenced in a study of OX40 agonist ivuxolimab in advanced cancers. Profiled with immunoSEQ multiplex PCR; TCRdb holds only in-frame clones, not every one. The sample has approximately 58,000 clones; roughly 88% are singletons. Sample: CD4+ or CD8+ T cells sorted from blood, taken in a trial of the OX40 agonist ivuxolimab. Receptors were obtained from an adult with an advanced solid tumor such as melanoma, head and neck, liver or kidney cancer.

The chain carries TRBV29-1 and TRBJ2-3; 10 bases agree with TRBD2. The CDR3 has 16 residues. Per germline, CDR1 SQVTM and CDR2 ANQGSEA. The ends lost 7 bases at V and 1 base at J; junction bases unmatched: 11. The CDR3 sequence is CSAVSSGRVGTDTQYF. The DNA of the CDR3 is TGCAGCGCCGTATCTAGCGGGAGAGTGGGCACAGATACGCAGTATTTT.

The chain recombines TRBV15 with TRBJ1-3; D is perhaps TRBD1 (5 bases). The CDR3 runs to 18 residues. Trimming shortened V by 2 bases and J by 0 bases, and 17 bases separated the two germline ends. Germline V gene sequence: CDR1 LNHNV, CDR2 YYDKDF (reference sequence). CDR3: CATSRSGGVLSSGNTIYF. CDR3 DNA sequence: TGTGCCACCAGCAGATCCGGGGGGGTTTTAAGCTCTGGAAACACCATATATTTT.

V and J are TRBV11-2 and TRBJ1-3, with a weak D call TRBD1 (5 bases). The CDR3 sequence is 16 residues long. V shed 5 bases and J shed 2 bases, with 16 bases lying between them. Germline V gives CDR1 SGHAT, CDR2 FQNNGV. CDR3 sequence reads: CASSARGVLAGNTIYF. The CDR3 region has the DNA TGTGCCAGCAGCGCTCGGGGGGTACTAGCTGGAAACACCATATATTTT.

V is TRBV11-2 and J is TRBJ2-1; D gene ambiguous. This CDR3 contains 11 residues. V gave up 5 bases and J gave up 9 bases, with 8 bases separating them. Germline CDR1 reads SGHAT; CDR2 reads FQNNGV. The CDR3 sequence: CASSRVGEQFF. Here the CDR3 DNA reads TGTGCCAGCAGCCGGGTTGGTGAGCAGTTCTTC. Looking up the rest from reference TRBV11-2 and TRBJ2-1 gives the full variable domain: EAGVAQSPRYKIIEKRQSVAFWCNPISGHATLYWYQQILGQGPKLLIQFQNNGVVDDSQLPKDRFSAERLKGVDSTLKIQPAKLEDSAVYLCASSRVGEQFFGPGTRLTVL.

Regarding this clone: The sample holds other DNA sequences that translate to the same CDR3. This chain connects TRBV4-3 to TRBJ2-1, with 9 bases matching TRBD2. CDR1 LGHNA and CDR2 YSLEER come from the germline V gene. The ends lost 4 bases at V and 0 bases at J; junction bases unmatched: 4. This CDR3 region has 16 residues. CDR3 region: CASSLQREASYNEQFF. The CDR3 DNA reads TGCGCCAGCAGCCTTCAGCGGGAGGCCTCCTACAATGAGCAGTTCTTC.

The chain recombines TRBV7-2 with TRBJ2-1; D tentatively fits TRBD1 or TRBD2 (5 bases each). Germline-derived CDR1 and CDR2 are SGHTA and FQGNSA. The CDR3 consists of 16 residues. Deletions cut 5 bases from V and 5 bases from J, with 19 bases between. Written as DNA, the CDR3 is TGTGCCAGCAGCCCTGCCGGGACGGAGAGGAACAATGAGCAGTTCTTC. Protein: CASSPAGTERNNEQFF.

This sequence joins TRBV5-4 and TRBJ2-3, with 15 nucleotides matching TRBD2. Germline V CDR1 and CDR2: SGHNT, YYREEE (reference sequence). This CDR3 comprises 15 residues. V gave up 4 bases and J gave up 8 bases; unmatched junction bases: 5. CDR3 amino acids: CASSPGLAGGLTQYF. The CDR3 DNA is TGTGCCAGCAGCCCCGGACTAGCGGGAGGGCTTACGCAGTATTTT.

The J gene is TRBJ2-5, the V gene TRBV12-5; a weak D match, TRBD1 (6 bases). Trimming took 6 bases from V and 4 from J, leaving 12 bases between them. This CDR3 spans 13 amino acids. Looked up from germline, CDR1 is LGHNT and CDR2 is FRNRAP. The CDR3 region has the DNA TGTGCTAGTGGAACAGGGTTTTTAGAGACCCAGTACTTC. Translating it yields CASGTGFLETQYF.

The J gene is TRBJ2-7, the V gene TRBV28; D is possibly TRBD1 or TRBD2 (5 bases each). The V end lost 4 bases, the J end lost 4 bases, and 17 bases lay between the germline ends. The CDR3 spans 15 residues. CDR1 and CDR2 (germline): MDHEN, SYDVKM. CDR3 in amino acids: CASSSEVRANYEQYF. The CDR3 DNA reads as TGTGCCAGCAGTTCGGAGGTCAGGGCAAATTACGAGCAGTACTTC.

V and J are TRBV28 and TRBJ1-2; the D gene is possibly TRBD1 (5 bases). Trimming removed 1 base at V and 8 bases at J, with 8 bases between. CDR3 size: 12 residues. Germline V gene sequence: CDR1 MDHEN, CDR2 SYDVKM. The DNA for the CDR3 is TGTGCCAGCAGTTTATCAGGGATGGGCTACACCTTC. It is translated as CASSLSGMGYTF.

This clone was recorded a few times. This chain connects TRBV19 to TRBJ1-5, with D perhaps TRBD1 (5 bases). Trimming stripped 0 bases from V and 2 bases from J, with 11 bases between. Germline V gene data show CDR1 as LNHDA and CDR2 as SQIVND (reference sequence). This CDR3 spans 16 amino acids. CDR3 region: CASSIEVGGGNQPQHF. CDR3 in DNA: TGTGCCAGTAGTATAGAGGTTGGGGGAGGCAATCAGCCCCAGCATTTT.

The V call is TRBV7-9, the J call TRBJ1-1, with a possible D match to TRBD1 (6 bases). Germline CDR1 SEHNR, CDR2 FQNEAQ (reference sequence). CDR3 size: 15 residues. The V gene lost 5 bases and the J gene lost 0 bases, with 13 bases spanning the gap. Here the CDR3 DNA reads TGTGCCAGCAGCGTAAGACAGGCCCTGAACACTGAAGCTTTCTTT. As protein: CASSVRQALNTEAFF.